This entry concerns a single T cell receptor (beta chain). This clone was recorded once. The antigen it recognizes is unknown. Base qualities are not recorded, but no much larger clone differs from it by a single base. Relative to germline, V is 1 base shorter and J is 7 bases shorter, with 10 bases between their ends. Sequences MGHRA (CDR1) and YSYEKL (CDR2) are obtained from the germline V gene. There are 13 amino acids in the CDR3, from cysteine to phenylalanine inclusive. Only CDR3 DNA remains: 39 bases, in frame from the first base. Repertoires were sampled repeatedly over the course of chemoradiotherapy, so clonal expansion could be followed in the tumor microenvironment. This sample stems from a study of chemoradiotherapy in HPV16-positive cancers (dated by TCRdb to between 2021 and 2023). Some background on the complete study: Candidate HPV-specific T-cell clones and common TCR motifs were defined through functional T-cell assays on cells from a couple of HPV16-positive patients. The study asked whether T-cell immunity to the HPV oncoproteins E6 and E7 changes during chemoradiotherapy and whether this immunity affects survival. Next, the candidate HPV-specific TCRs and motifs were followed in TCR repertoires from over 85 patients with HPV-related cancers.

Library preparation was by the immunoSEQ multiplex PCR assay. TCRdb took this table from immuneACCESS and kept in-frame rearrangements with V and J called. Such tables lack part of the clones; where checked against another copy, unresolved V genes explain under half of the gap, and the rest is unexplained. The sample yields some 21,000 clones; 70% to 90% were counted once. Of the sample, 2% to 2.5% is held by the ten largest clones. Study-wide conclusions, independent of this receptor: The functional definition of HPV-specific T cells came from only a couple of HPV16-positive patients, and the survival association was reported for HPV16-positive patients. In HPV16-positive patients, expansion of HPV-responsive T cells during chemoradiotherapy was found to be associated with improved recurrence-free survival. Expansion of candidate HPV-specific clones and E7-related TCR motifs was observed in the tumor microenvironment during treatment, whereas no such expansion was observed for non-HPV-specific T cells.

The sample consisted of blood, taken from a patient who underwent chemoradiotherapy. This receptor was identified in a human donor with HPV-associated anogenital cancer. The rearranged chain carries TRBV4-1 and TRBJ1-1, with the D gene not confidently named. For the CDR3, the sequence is CASSQVYMGEAFF. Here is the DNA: TGCGCCAGCAGCCAAGTCTACATGGGTGAAGCTTTCTTT.